The sample holds many counts of the clone carrying this TCR beta chain. Antigen: not known. These data belong to a study of Graves' ophthalmopathy and Graves' hyperthyroidism. Study conclusions and caveats: For separating ophthalmopathy from stable hyperthyroidism, a 13-signature model gave 85% to 90% sensitivity and roughly 77% specificity. Ophthalmopathy progression prediction by the model yielded a sensitivity of approximately 71% and a specificity of 72.22%.

RNA transcripts served as template for amplifying TCR beta CDR3 sequences. The library came from an HTBI-primed first-round RT-PCR and a second-round multiplex PCR. TCRdb independently ran MiXCR on the multiplex PCR reads; one entry per CDR3 protein. The sample holds 300,000 to 450,000 distinct CDR3 sequences, roughly a sixth seen once. Establishment of the diagnosis relied upon clinical symptoms, serum thyroxine, TRAb, thyroid ultrasound and orbital computed tomography. PBMCs had their origin in fresh peripheral blood (around 10 ml). CDR1 and CDR2 from the germline V gene are DFQATT and SNEGSKA (reference sequence). The CDR3 contains 16 residues. V was pared by 2 bases and J by 3 bases, with 12 bases of the junction left unmatched.

V usage is TRBV20-1 and J usage is TRBJ1-2; TRBD1 aligns across 7 bases. Sequencing input: peripheral blood. This clonotype was obtained from an adult woman with stable Graves' hyperthyroidism. This chain's CDR3 is CSARISTGANYYGYTF. CDR3 nucleotide sequence: TGCAGTGCTAGAATCTCAACAGGGGCCAATTACTATGGCTACACCTTC.